This T cell receptor (beta chain) is from a study of blood T cell repertoires in COVID-19. Trimming removed 1 base at V and 2 bases at J, with 12 bases between. Germline V gene data show CDR1 as MGHRA and CDR2 as YSYEKL. CDR3 length: 15 residues. TCRdb keeps only in-frame clones here, not all; method: immunoSEQ multiplex PCR. The table records around 210,000 clones, 85% of them present only once. It was during active infection that Seattle patients were enrolled and then longitudinally followed. This receptor was taken from a man in his forties or fifties with COVID-19, enrolled during active disease. Sequences were obtained from peripheral blood. The rearrangement links TRBV4-1 to TRBJ2-7; a possible D gene is TRBD2 (5 bases). The CDR3 DNA sequence: TGCGCCAGCAGCCAAGCCCGTAGCGAACCCTACGAGCAGTACTTC. Translated, it gives CASSQARSEPYEQYF.